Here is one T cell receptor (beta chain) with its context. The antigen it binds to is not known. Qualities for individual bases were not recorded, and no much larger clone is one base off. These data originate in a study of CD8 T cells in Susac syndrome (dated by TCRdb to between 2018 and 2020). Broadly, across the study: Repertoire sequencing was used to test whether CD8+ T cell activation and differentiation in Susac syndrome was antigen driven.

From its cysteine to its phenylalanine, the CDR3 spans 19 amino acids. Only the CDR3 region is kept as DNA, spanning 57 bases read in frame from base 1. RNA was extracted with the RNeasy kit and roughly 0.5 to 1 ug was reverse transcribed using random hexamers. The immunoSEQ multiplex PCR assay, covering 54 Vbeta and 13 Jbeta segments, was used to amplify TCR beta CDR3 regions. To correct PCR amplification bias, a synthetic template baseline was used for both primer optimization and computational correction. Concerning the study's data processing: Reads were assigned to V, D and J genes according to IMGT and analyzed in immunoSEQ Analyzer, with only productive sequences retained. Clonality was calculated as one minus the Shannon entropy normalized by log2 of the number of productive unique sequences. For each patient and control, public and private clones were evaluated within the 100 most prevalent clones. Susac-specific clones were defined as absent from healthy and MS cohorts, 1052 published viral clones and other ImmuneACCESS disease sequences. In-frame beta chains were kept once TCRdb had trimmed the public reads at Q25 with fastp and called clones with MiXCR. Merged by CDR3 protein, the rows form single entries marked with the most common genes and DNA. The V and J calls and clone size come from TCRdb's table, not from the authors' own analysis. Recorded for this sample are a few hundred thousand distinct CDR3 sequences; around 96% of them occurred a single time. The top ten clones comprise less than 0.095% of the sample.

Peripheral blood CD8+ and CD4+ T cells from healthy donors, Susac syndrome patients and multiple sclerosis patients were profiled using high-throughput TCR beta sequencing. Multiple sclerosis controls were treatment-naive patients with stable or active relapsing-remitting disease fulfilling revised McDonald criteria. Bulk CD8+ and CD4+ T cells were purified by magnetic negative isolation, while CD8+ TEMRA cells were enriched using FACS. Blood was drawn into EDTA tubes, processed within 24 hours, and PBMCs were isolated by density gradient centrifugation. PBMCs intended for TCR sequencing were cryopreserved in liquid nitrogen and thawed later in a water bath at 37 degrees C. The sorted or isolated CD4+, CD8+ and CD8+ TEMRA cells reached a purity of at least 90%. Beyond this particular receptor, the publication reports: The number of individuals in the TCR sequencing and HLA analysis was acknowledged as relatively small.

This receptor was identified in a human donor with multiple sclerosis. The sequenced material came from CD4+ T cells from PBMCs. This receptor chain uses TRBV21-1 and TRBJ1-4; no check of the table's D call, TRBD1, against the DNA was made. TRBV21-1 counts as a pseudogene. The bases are TGTGCCAGCATTCCGCCCAAGGGACAGGGCGATCTTACAAATGAAAAACTGTTTTTT. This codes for CASIPPKGQGDLTNEKLFF.